This T cell receptor (beta chain) was sequenced for a study of CD8 T cells in Susac syndrome. Random hexamers primed reverse transcription of about 0.5 to 1 ug RNA. A single record per CDR3 protein comes from TCRdb applying MiXCR to the immunoSEQ multiplex PCR reads. The sample has 250,000 to 350,000 distinct CDR3 sequences, about 88% seen once. Sequencing of TCR beta was performed on blood CD8+ and CD4+ T cells. Negative isolation was applied to CD8+ and CD4+ T cells, and FACS enrichment was applied to TEMRA cells. This clonotype was sampled from a human donor with multiple sclerosis. Source material: CD8+ T cells from PBMCs.

The CDR3 loop reads CSVDPGRMGETQYF. CDR3 nucleotide sequence: TGCAGCGTTGACCCGGGGCGAATGGGAGAGACCCAGTACTTC. This chain joins TRBV29-1 and TRBJ2-5; D possibly uses TRBD1 or TRBD2 (5 bases each). The ends were cut back, 3 bases at V and 4 bases at J, with 15 bases in the middle. The germline CDR1 and CDR2 sequences are SQVTM and ANQGSEA. There are 14 residues in the CDR3.